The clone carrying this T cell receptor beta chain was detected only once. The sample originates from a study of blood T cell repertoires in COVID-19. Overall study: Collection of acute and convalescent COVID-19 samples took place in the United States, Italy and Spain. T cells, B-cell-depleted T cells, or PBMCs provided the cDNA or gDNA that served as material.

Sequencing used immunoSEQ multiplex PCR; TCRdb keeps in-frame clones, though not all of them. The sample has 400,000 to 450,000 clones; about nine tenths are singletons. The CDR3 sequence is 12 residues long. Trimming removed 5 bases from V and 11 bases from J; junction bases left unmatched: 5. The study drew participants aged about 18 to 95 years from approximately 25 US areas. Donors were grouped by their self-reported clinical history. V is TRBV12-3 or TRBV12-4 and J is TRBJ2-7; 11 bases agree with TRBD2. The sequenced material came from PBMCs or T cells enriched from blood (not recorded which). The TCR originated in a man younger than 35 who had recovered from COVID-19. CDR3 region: CASSNGLAGKYF. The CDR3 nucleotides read TGTGCCAGCAGTAACGGACTAGCGGGCAAGTACTTC.